The 28 T cell receptor beta chains in this list originate from one sample, sequenced in a study of blood T cell repertoires in COVID-19. Produced via immunoSEQ multiplex PCR; TCRdb's table is partial and in-frame only. The repertoire holds some 72,000 clones, with roughly 90% as singletons. Material for sequencing was peripheral blood. The receptors were sampled from a man aged 45-65 years with active COVID-19.

This chain joins TRBV7-6 and TRBJ2-7; 9 positions agree with TRBD2. V shed 5 bases and J 4 bases; nucleotides not matched to a gene: 3. Germline loops: CDR1 SGHVS, CDR2 FNYEAQ. The length of the CDR3 is 13 residues. CDR3 DNA: TGTGCCAGCAGCGCTAGCGGGACTTACGAGCAGTACTTC. Its protein is CASSASGTYEQYF.

The chain uses TRBV28 and TRBJ1-5; D perhaps matches TRBD1 (5 bases). Trimming removed 3 bases from V and 6 bases from J, with 12 bases in between. The germline V gene encodes CDR1 MDHEN and CDR2 SYDVKM. The CDR3 totals 14 residues. The CDR3 here is CASSFPAGPQPQHF. The CDR3 DNA sequence: TGTGCCAGCAGTTTCCCGGCAGGGCCTCAGCCCCAGCATTTT.

This clone was seen once. The CDR3 loop is CASSSKLTGLSYNEQFF. The CDR3, as DNA: TGTGCCAGCAGCTCTAAACTGACGGGACTTTCCTACAATGAGCAGTTCTTC. This rearrangement joins TRBV7-2 to TRBJ2-1; D perhaps matches TRBD2 (6 bases). Germline V lookup: CDR1 SGHTA, CDR2 FQGNSA. Between the trimmed V and J ends, which lost 4 bases and 1 base, there was a span of 17 bases. The CDR3 length is 17 residues.

The chain joins TRBV3-1 (or the pseudogene TRBV3-2) to TRBJ1-3; TRBD1 might be the D (6 bases). From germline, CDR1 is LGHDT and CDR2 YNNKEL (reference sequence). Deletions cut 4 bases from V and 4 bases from J, with 11 bases between. This CDR3 spans 14 amino acids. CDR3 region: CASSLQGAGNTIYF. The CDR3 nucleotides are TGTGCCAGCAGCCTACAGGGAGCCGGAAACACCATATATTTT.

This rearrangement joins TRBV6-5 to TRBJ1-1, with a weak D call TRBD1 (5 bases). Trimming pared 0 bases from V and 6 bases from J, leaving 11 bases between. Germline values: CDR1 MNHEY, CDR2 SVGAGI. This CDR3 has 14 amino acids. This CDR3 is CASSYSSRDSEAFF. The CDR3 nucleotides read TGTGCCAGCAGTTACTCGAGCAGGGATTCTGAAGCTTTCTTT.

This chain joins TRBV5-1 and TRBJ2-7; 12 bases match TRBD2. CDR3 size: 16 residues. Germline CDR1 and CDR2: SGHRS and YFSETQ. V was pared by 0 bases and J by 2 bases, with 3 bases of the junction left unmatched. CDR3 coding DNA: TGCGCCAGCAGCTTGGATAGACTAGCGGGAGCCTACGAGCAGTACTTC. Its protein product is CASSLDRLAGAYEQYF.

This chain joins TRBV7-9 and TRBJ2-7; tentatively, D is TRBD2 (5 bases). This CDR3 is 14 amino acids long. With 6 bases removed from V and 3 bases from J, the gap between germline ends came to 15 bases. CDR1 and CDR2 from the germline V gene are SEHNR and FQNEAQ (reference sequence). This CDR3 is CASSNYPSFYEQYF. The CDR3 region has the DNA TGTGCCAGCAGTAATTACCCTAGCTTCTACGAGCAGTACTTC.

This clone was detected only a few times. This rearrangement joins TRBV5-4 to TRBJ1-5, with D possibly TRBD1 on 6 matching bases. CDR3 size: 16 residues. V lost 4 bases and J 2 bases, leaving 16 bases between the germline ends. Germline V CDR1 and CDR2: SGHNT, YYREEE (reference sequence). The CDR3 region has the DNA TGTGCCAGCAGCCCCCACACAAGACAGGGCAATCAGCCCCAGCATTTT. Protein: CASSPHTRQGNQPQHF.

The J gene is TRBJ1-1, the V gene TRBV6-5; D gene ambiguous. V lost 6 bases, J lost 5 bases, and 13 bases lay in between. Per germline, CDR1 MNHEY and CDR2 SVGAGI. The CDR3 is 13 residues long. The CDR3, as DNA: TGTGCCAGCAGACCGTTCGGTCGAACTGAAGCTTTCTTT. Amino acids: CASRPFGRTEAFF.

The chain has TRBV7-9 and TRBJ2-1; 9 nucleotides align to TRBD2. CDR3 length: 16 amino acids. CDR1 is SEHNR and CDR2 is FQNEAQ in the germline V gene (reference sequence). V gave up 3 bases and J gave up 5 bases; unmatched junction bases: 8. The CDR3 protein is CASSFTSGGSDNEQFF. The CDR3 DNA reads as TGTGCCAGCAGCTTTACCAGCGGGGGGTCTGACAATGAGCAGTTCTTC.

This clone has a single count. CDR3 bases: TGTGCCAGCAGTCTGGGACAGGCTGGGGAAAAACTGTTTTTT. It specifies CASSLGQAGEKLFF. The chain recombines TRBV28 with TRBJ1-4; 8 positions match TRBD1. Trimming took 5 bases from V and 8 from J; bases not matched to a gene: 7. CDR1 MDHEN and CDR2 SYDVKM come from the germline V gene. The CDR3 consists of 14 residues.

V gene TRBV11-3 combines with J gene TRBJ2-3; 8 positions match TRBD2. The CDR3 runs 17 residues. After removal of 1 base from V and 1 base from J, the junction contained 7 bases not matched to a gene. The germline V gene has CDR1 SGHNT and CDR2 YENEEA. The CDR3 nucleotides are TGTGCCAGCAGCTTAGGAGCTACGGGAGGGGGCACAGATACGCAGTATTTT. Protein sequence: CASSLGATGGGTDTQYF.

J is TRBJ2-3 and V is TRBV7-2, with 13 nucleotides matching TRBD2. Germline V CDR1 and CDR2: SGHTA, FQGNSA. This CDR3 is 17 amino acids long. With 1 base clipped from V and 6 bases from J, the junction kept 7 bases outside the gene matches. DNA for the CDR3: TGTGCCAGCAGCTTAGAAGCACTAGCGGGGGGGCCGGATACGCAGTATTTT. This codes for CASSLEALAGGPDTQYF. Full variable domain (outside the CDR3, taken from reference TRBV7-2 and TRBJ2-3): GAGVSQSPSNKVTEKGKDVELRCDPISGHTALYWYRQSLGQGLEFLIYFQGNSAPDKSGLPSDRFSAERTGGSVSTLTIQRTQQEDSAVYLCASSLEALAGGPDTQYFGPGTRLTVL.

This chain joins TRBV9 and TRBJ2-7; 8 bases are a match to TRBD2. CDR1 and CDR2 from the germline V gene are SGDLS and YYNGEE. Losses at the gene ends were 0 bases for V and 7 bases for J; bases not matched to a gene: 9. CDR3 length: 15 residues. The CDR3 DNA sequence: TGTGCCAGCAGCGTAGCTCCCAGCGGGAGTGGAGAGCAGTACTTC. Translated, it gives CASSVAPSGSGEQYF.

The chain joins TRBV28 to TRBJ2-7; TRBD2 aligns across 11 bases. CDR3 length: 16 residues. CDR1 is MDHEN and CDR2 is SYDVKM in the germline V gene. The V gene end was trimmed by 3 bases and the J gene end by 0 bases; junction bases not matched to a gene: 4. CDR3 loop: CASSFRLAGYSYEQYF. The CDR3 DNA sequence: TGTGCCAGCAGTTTCCGACTAGCGGGATACTCCTACGAGCAGTACTTC. Drawing the rest from reference TRBV28 and TRBJ2-7, the complete variable domain is DVKVTQSSRYLVKRTGEKVFLECVQDMDHENMFWYRQDPGLGLRLIYFSYDVKMKEKGDIPEGYSVSREKKERFSLILESASTNQTSMYLCASSFRLAGYSYEQYFGPGTRLTVT.

This clone was seen a few times. CDR3 coding DNA: TGTGCCAGTAGTCAAACCGGGACAGGGGTCTTCGAGCAGTACTTC. Its translation is CASSQTGTGVFEQYF. The rearrangement links TRBV19 to TRBJ2-7; 10 positions match TRBD1. Looked up from germline, CDR1 is LNHDA and CDR2 is SQIVND (reference sequence). The V gene end was trimmed by 5 bases and the J gene end by 6 bases; junction bases not matched to a gene: 10. This CDR3 has 15 amino acids.

The rearrangement uses TRBV7-2 and TRBJ2-5; D remains unclear. The CDR3 contains 14 residues. Trimming cost V 0 bases and J 2 bases, with 7 bases left between them. Germline V gene sequence: CDR1 SGHTA, CDR2 FQGNSA. Here the CDR3 DNA reads TGTGCCAGCAGCTTAGCGCCGACACAAGAGACCCAGTACTTC. Translation gives CASSLAPTQETQYF.

V and J are TRBV6-6 and TRBJ2-7; D unclear. The CDR3 has 16 amino acids. V was trimmed by 0 bases and J by 0 bases, leaving 12 bases between them. Germline CDR1 reads MNHNY; CDR2 reads SVGAGI (reference sequence). The CDR3 bases are TGTGCCAGCAGTTACTCGTACGGTCCGCGCTCCTACGAGCAGTACTTC. Its translation is CASSYSYGPRSYEQYF.

The chain has TRBV7-9 and TRBJ2-3; 14 bases line up with TRBD2. V gave up 5 bases and J gave up 5 bases; unmatched junction bases: 9. Per the germline V gene, CDR1 is SEHNR and CDR2 is FQNEAQ (reference sequence). The CDR3 length is 17 residues. CDR3 DNA sequence: TGTGCCAGCAGCGCCGGGCGGACTAGCGGGGGGAAAGATACGCAGTATTTT. This encodes CASSAGRTSGGKDTQYF.

This clone was recorded once. This chain uses TRBV5-5 with TRBJ1-6; the D is unclear. CDR3 length: 15 residues. V lost 0 bases, J lost 9 bases, and 13 bases lay in between. Germline CDR1 reads SGHKS; CDR2 reads YYEKEE (reference sequence). CDR3 nucleotides: TGTGCCAGCAGCTTGGCCGCGGGGTCGCGTTCACCCCTCCACTTT. Encoded protein: CASSLAAGSRSPLHF.

This chain connects TRBV5-6 to TRBJ2-7; 8 bases fit TRBD1. Germline CDR1 SGHDT, CDR2 YYEEEE. Unmatched junction bases numbered 2, after V lost 0 bases and J lost 3 bases. This CDR3 is 14 amino acids long. Here the CDR3 reads CASSLGGQVYEQYF. The CDR3 region has the DNA TGTGCCAGCAGCTTGGGGGGACAGGTCTACGAGCAGTACTTC.

V and J are TRBV23-1 and TRBJ2-3, with 13 nucleotides matching TRBD2. TRBV23-1 carries the ORF label, with uncertain function. The CDR3 sequence is 20 residues long. Losses at the gene ends were 4 bases for V and 0 bases for J; bases not matched to a gene: 13. DNA of the CDR3: TGCGCCAGCAGTCCAAAGGTCCCCACTAGCGGGGGGGCGAGCACAGATACGCAGTATTTT. Translating it yields CASSPKVPTSGGASTDTQYF.

The chain is built from TRBV19 and TRBJ1-1; no clear D. Trimming took 1 base from V and 0 from J, leaving 9 bases between them. Germline V gene lookup returns CDR1 LNHDA and CDR2 SQIVND (reference sequence). The CDR3 contains 15 residues. For the CDR3, the DNA is TGTGCCAGTAGTATAGGGGCTCGATTGAACACTGAAGCTTTCTTT. Its translation is CASSIGARLNTEAFF.

The genes are TRBV4-3 and TRBJ1-6, with 9 bases lining up with TRBD1. The germline CDR1 and CDR2 sequences are LGHNA and YSLEER. J was trimmed by 7 bases and V by 0 bases; bases with no gene match: 7. The CDR3 covers 17 residues. The CDR3 sequence is CASSQDSSGQGNSPLHF. Written as DNA, the CDR3 is TGCGCCAGCAGCCAAGATAGTAGCGGACAGGGGAATTCACCCCTCCACTTT.

This clone is a singleton in its sample. CDR3 in amino acids: CASSQVAGLTGELFF. DNA of the CDR3: TGTGCCAGCAGCCAAGTGGCGGGGCTCACCGGGGAGCTGTTTTTT. The V and J genes are TRBV3-1 (or the pseudogene TRBV3-2) and TRBJ2-2; D possibly corresponds to TRBD2 (6 bases). CDR1 and CDR2 from the germline V gene are LGHDT and YNNKEL (reference sequence). This CDR3 is built from 15 residues. Trimming removed 1 base from V and 4 bases from J, with 10 bases in between.

The chain employs TRBV6-6 and TRBJ2-7; D is ambiguous. This CDR3 is built from 12 residues. Germline lookup yields CDR1 MNHNY and CDR2 SVGAGI (reference sequence). V lost 2 bases to trimming and J lost 6 bases, with 8 bases between them. CDR3 sequence: CASSYSAAEQYF. The CDR3 DNA reads as TGTGCCAGCAGTTACAGCGCTGCCGAGCAGTACTTC.

The V gene is TRBV24-1, the J gene TRBJ2-1, with 11 bases aligning to TRBD2. CDR1 is KGHDR and CDR2 is SFDVKD in the germline V gene. This CDR3 is 16 amino acids long. Unmatched junction bases numbered 8, after V lost 4 bases and J lost 7 bases. CDR3 sequence reads: CATSDISGRGANEQFF. The CDR3 DNA reads TGTGCCACCAGTGACATTAGCGGGAGGGGTGCAAATGAGCAGTTCTTC.

The chain couples TRBV28 to TRBJ1-5; D is unclear. This CDR3 contains 15 residues. CDR1 MDHEN and CDR2 SYDVKM come from the germline V gene. V dropped 4 bases and J dropped 0 bases, with 10 bases sitting between them. The CDR3 region is CASSYNSYSNQPQHF. The CDR3 bases are TGTGCCAGCAGTTACAACAGTTATAGCAATCAGCCCCAGCATTTT.